Shown below are 24 T cell receptor beta chains from a single sample sequenced in a study of early T cells in non-severe SARS-CoV-2 infection. Using its own MiXCR run on the 5' RACE reads, TCRdb lists one record per CDR3 protein. The data hold 30,000 to 35,000 distinct CDR3 sequences, with roughly 6.6% observed a single time. The source was whole blood, collected at baseline. The receptors were gathered from an adult who was a healthcare worker with PCR-confirmed SARS-CoV-2 infection or an uninfected control (not recorded which).

The chain carries TRBV7-3 and TRBJ2-1, with D uncertain. The CDR3 has 15 amino acids. Germline-derived CDR1 and CDR2 are SGHTA and FQGTGA. The V and J ends lost 2 bases and 0 bases respectively, with 8 bases between them. The CDR3: CASSLAGNSYNEQFF. The CDR3 DNA reads as TGTGCCAGCAGCTTAGCAGGAAACTCCTACAATGAGCAGTTCTTC.

The CDR3 region is CASSSGTEPYEQYF. The CDR3 region has the DNA TGTGCCAGCAGTTCCGGGACGGAACCCTACGAGCAGTACTTC. The chain joins TRBV28 to TRBJ2-7; D might be TRBD1 or TRBD2, each matching 5 bases. Germline values: CDR1 MDHEN, CDR2 SYDVKM. The CDR3 is made up of 14 amino acids. V lost 4 bases to trimming and J lost 2 bases, with 12 bases between them. Full variable domain (missing parts from reference TRBV28 and TRBJ2-7): DVKVTQSSRYLVKRTGEKVFLECVQDMDHENMFWYRQDPGLGLRLIYFSYDVKMKEKGDIPEGYSVSREKKERFSLILESASTNQTSMYLCASSSGTEPYEQYFGPGTRLTVT.

Only a few counts were recorded for this clonotype. This chain connects TRBV9 to TRBJ2-1; 14 bases are shared with TRBD2. The CDR3 sequence is 13 residues long. CDR1 is SGDLS and CDR2 is YYNGEE in the germline V gene. V lost 7 bases to trimming and J lost 6 bases; unmatched junction nucleotides: 0. The CDR3 loop is CASGLAGGNEQFF. CDR3 in DNA: TGTGCCAGCGGACTAGCGGGAGGCAATGAGCAGTTCTTC.

This clonotype was counted many times. The V and J genes are TRBV30 and TRBJ1-2; D ambiguous. Germline V gives CDR1 GTSNPN, CDR2 SVGIG (reference sequence). This CDR3 is built from 11 residues. V was shortened by 6 bases and J by 2 bases, with 7 bases between the two germline ends. CDR3 region: CACTENYGYTF. The CDR3 DNA sequence: TGTGCCTGTACAGAAAACTATGGCTACACCTTC.

At least ten counts were recorded for this clonotype. V and J are TRBV9 and TRBJ2-1; 11 bases are a match to TRBD1. The V segment lost 2 bases and the J segment 4 bases; nucleotides outside the gene matches: 5. CDR3 length: 16 residues. CDR1 and CDR2 (germline): SGDLS, YYNGEE. The CDR3 protein is CASSVAGTGGYNEQFF. As DNA, the CDR3 is TGTGCCAGCAGCGTCGCCGGGACAGGGGGATACAATGAGCAGTTCTTC.

This clonotype was picked up a small number of times. The gene calls are TRBV4-1 and TRBJ1-1; D is perhaps TRBD1 (6 bases). This CDR3 is built from 14 residues. Deletions cut 0 bases from V and 4 bases from J, with 9 bases between. The germline CDR1 and CDR2 sequences are MGHRA and YSYEKL. For the CDR3, the DNA is TGCGCCAGCAGCCAAGATACGGGGGCCACTGAAGCTTTCTTT. This translates into CASSQDTGATEAFF.

The chain carries TRBV27 and TRBJ2-1, with a weak D call TRBD1 (6 bases). CDR1 and CDR2 (germline): MNHEY, SMNVEV (reference sequence). The V gene lost 3 bases and the J gene lost 1 base, with 10 bases spanning the gap. This CDR3 comprises 15 residues. The CDR3 nucleotides are TGTGCCAGCAGTTTTCAGGGGCAATCCTACAATGAGCAGTTCTTC. Its translation: CASSFQGQSYNEQFF.

The genes are TRBV20-1 and TRBJ2-2; D remains ambiguous. Germline CDR1 and CDR2: DFQATT and SNEGSKA (reference sequence). The CDR3 covers 15 residues. Trimming pared 5 bases from V and 7 bases from J, leaving 20 bases between. The CDR3 DNA reads TGCAGTGCTTTAGGCCAGATTTCGAACGGCGGGGAGCTGTTTTTT. It specifies CSALGQISNGGELFF.

This clonotype was found a few times. The rearrangement links TRBV7-9 to TRBJ2-1; 8 nucleotides match TRBD1. The CDR3 contains 13 residues. Germline V gene sequence: CDR1 SEHNR, CDR2 FQNEAQ (reference sequence). Trimming removed 5 bases from V and 8 bases from J; junction bases left unmatched: 5. Here the CDR3 reads CASSPGQVYEQFF. The CDR3, as DNA: TGTGCCAGCAGCCCGGGACAGGTTTATGAGCAGTTCTTC. Full variable domain (rest looked up from reference TRBV7-9 and TRBJ2-1): DTGVSQNPRHKITKRGQNVTFRCDPISEHNRLYWYRQTLGQGPEFLTYFQNEAQLEKSRLLSDRFSAERPKGSFSTLEIQRTEQGDSAMYLCASSPGQVYEQFFGPGTRLTVL.

This clonotype has ten or more counts. V gene TRBV7-9 combines with J gene TRBJ2-7, with TRBD2 matching 13 bases. Germline V gene data show CDR1 as SEHNR and CDR2 as FQNEAQ (reference sequence). Unmatched junction bases numbered 5, after V lost 5 bases and J lost 7 bases. This CDR3 is built from 14 residues. In DNA, the CDR3 is TGTGCCAGCAGCCTAGGACTAGCGGGAGTTGAGCAGTACTTC. This translates into CASSLGLAGVEQYF.

This clonotype was found a few times. The chain couples TRBV20-1 to TRBJ1-5, with TRBD1 as a possible D gene (6 bases). Germline V lookup: CDR1 DFQATT, CDR2 SNEGSKA (reference sequence). The germline V and J ends were trimmed by 2 bases and 5 bases, with 13 bases remaining between them. This CDR3 has 14 amino acids. The CDR3 DNA reads as TGCAGTGCTAGATGGGGGGCGGTAGATCAGCCCCAGCATTTT. Its protein is CSARWGAVDQPQHF.

This clonotype was detected ten times or more. The chain carries TRBV7-2 and TRBJ2-3, with 10 bases identical to TRBD2. Unmatched junction bases numbered 8, after V lost 2 bases and J lost 6 bases. This CDR3 contains 16 residues. CDR1 and CDR2 from the germline V gene are SGHTA and FQGNSA. DNA of the CDR3: TGTGCCAGCAGCTTAAGCGGGAGGGCCCGAAGTGATACGCAGTATTTT. This gives the protein CASSLSGRARSDTQYF. Together with reference TRBV7-2 and TRBJ2-3, the CDR3 gives the full variable domain: GAGVSQSPSNKVTEKGKDVELRCDPISGHTALYWYRQSLGQGLEFLIYFQGNSAPDKSGLPSDRFSAERTGGSVSTLTIQRTQQEDSAVYLCASSLSGRARSDTQYFGPGTRLTVL.

Here the CDR3 DNA reads TGTGCCAGCTCACCTTCGGGCAGGGGCTCTATTACACCGTATGGCTACACCTTC. Translated, it gives CASSPSGRGSITPYGYTF. The rearrangement joins TRBV18 to TRBJ1-2, with D possibly being TRBD1 (6 bases). CDR1 and CDR2 from the germline V gene are KGHSH and LQKENI. The CDR3 has 18 amino acids. V was cut by 3 bases and J by 5 bases, with 25 bases left in between.

This clonotype was seen many times. The chain joins TRBV9 to TRBJ2-3; no clear D gene. Trimming took off 0 bases at V and 2 bases at J, with 7 bases between the two ends. The CDR3 consists of 14 residues. The germline gives CDR1 SGDLS, CDR2 YYNGEE. The chain's CDR3 is CASSVGRFTDTQYF. DNA of the CDR3: TGTGCCAGCAGCGTAGGCAGGTTCACAGATACGCAGTATTTT. The full variable domain, rest sourced from reference TRBV9 and TRBJ2-3, is DSGVTQTPKHLITATGQRVTLRCSPRSGDLSVYWYQQSLDQGLQFLIQYYNGEERAKGNILERFSAQQFPDLHSELNLSSLELGDSALYFCASSVGRFTDTQYFGPGTRLTVL.

The chain links TRBV28 to TRBJ1-5; D is unclear. V was clipped by 11 bases and J by 3 bases, with 11 bases between them. This CDR3 is built from 12 residues. Germline loops: CDR1 MDHEN, CDR2 SYDVKM. The CDR3 nucleotides are TGTGCCTCCCGGATCGCCAATCAGCCCCAGCATTTT. Protein: CASRIANQPQHF.

J is TRBJ1-5 and V is TRBV12-3 or TRBV12-4; 8 bases line up with TRBD1. CDR3 length: 16 residues. V gave up 6 bases and J gave up 5 bases; unmatched junction bases: 12. The DNA for the CDR3 is TGTGCCAGCAGCCCCCAGAGGCCAGGGGGCCATCAGCCCCAGCATTTT. It encodes CASSPQRPGGHQPQHF.

This clonotype was detected only a few times. DNA for the CDR3: TGTGCCAGTAGTATACCCACGGAGGTGAGGAGGGAGGGATCCTACAATGAGCAGTTCTTC. Its translation: CASSIPTEVRREGSYNEQFF. The chain recombines TRBV19 with TRBJ2-1; 7 bases align to TRBD2. CDR1 LNHDA and CDR2 SQIVND come from the germline V gene (reference sequence). The CDR3 covers 20 residues. V dropped 2 bases and J dropped 1; count of bases not matched to a gene: 17.

This clonotype appeared many times. The J gene is TRBJ2-3, the V gene TRBV29-1, with 9 bases fitting TRBD1. The CDR3 has 16 residues. The ends lost 8 bases at V and 0 bases at J; junction bases unmatched: 12. Germline CDR1 is SQVTM and CDR2 is ANQGSEA. The CDR3 sequence is CSTPWTGVTSTDTQYF. CDR3 DNA sequence: TGCAGCACCCCTTGGACAGGGGTCACTAGCACAGATACGCAGTATTTT.

There are a few counts of this clonotype. The chain uses TRBV3-1 and TRBJ1-3, with D possibly TRBD1 on 6 matching bases. The CDR3 runs to 15 residues. V was clipped by 1 base and J by 0 bases, with 7 bases between them. CDR1 and CDR2 from the germline V gene are LGHDT and YNNKEL (reference sequence). The CDR3 region is CASSQGTDSGNTIYF. The CDR3 DNA reads TGTGCCAGCAGCCAAGGGACAGACTCTGGAAACACCATATATTTT. The whole variable domain, remainder taken from reference TRBV3-1 and TRBJ1-3, is DTAVSQTPKYLVTQMGNDKSIKCEQNLGHDTMYWYKQDSKKFLKIMFSYNNKELIINETVPNRFSPKSPDKAHLNLHINSLELGDSAVYFCASSQGTDSGNTIYFGEGSWLTVV.

This clonotype appeared many times. The chain joins TRBV11-2 to TRBJ1-2; D may be TRBD1 (6 bases). This CDR3 has 14 residues. Trimming stripped 4 bases from V and 6 bases from J, with 15 bases between. Germline assignment: CDR1 SGHAT and CDR2 FQNNGV. For the CDR3, the DNA is TGTGCCAGCAGCTCTTACACAGGGTTAGATGGCTACACCTTC. It translates to CASSSYTGLDGYTF.

This clonotype has a count of ten or more. The rearrangement joins TRBV6-6 to TRBJ2-3, with 7 bases that match TRBD2. Trimming cost V 4 bases and J 1 base; bases outside gene matches: 8. The CDR3 has 16 residues. From germline, CDR1 is MNHNY and CDR2 SVGAGI (reference sequence). The CDR3 protein is CASSSRGAGRTDTQYF. CDR3 bases: TGTGCCAGCAGTTCCCGGGGAGCGGGACGCACAGATACGCAGTATTTT.

This clonotype was found a few times. The chain employs TRBV12-3 or TRBV12-4 and TRBJ1-2; D is unresolved. The CDR3 contains 15 residues. V was shortened by 5 bases and J by 3 bases, with 16 bases between the two germline ends. The CDR3 DNA is TGTGCCAGCAGTCCCGGACCGTCAACCTACTATGGCTACACCTTC. This translates into CASSPGPSTYYGYTF.

The chain recombines TRBV7-2 with TRBJ2-7; 11 bases line up with TRBD1. The germline gives CDR1 SGHTA, CDR2 FQGNSA. Trimming cost V 3 bases and J 3 bases; bases outside gene matches: 4. The length of the CDR3 is 15 residues. The CDR3 region has the DNA TGTGCCAGCAGCTTGACCGGGACAGGGGGCTACGAGCAGTACTTC. Its protein product is CASSLTGTGGYEQYF.

This clonotype was counted many times. The rearrangement joins TRBV9 to TRBJ2-1, with unresolved D. V was pared by 1 base and J by 8 bases, with 10 bases between. This CDR3 spans 13 amino acids. Germline CDR1 SGDLS, CDR2 YYNGEE. This CDR3 reads CASSVQTRDEQFF. CDR3 sequence (DNA): TGTGCCAGCAGCGTACAGACTCGTGATGAGCAGTTCTTC.